These 13 T cell receptor beta chains were all obtained from the same sample, sequenced in a study of blood T cell repertoires in COVID-19. The method was immunoSEQ multiplex PCR; TCRdb's version includes in-frame clones alone and lacks a portion of them. Of about 100,000 clones detected, about 83% appear once; the ten largest clones hold 10% to 15%. Sequenced: peripheral blood. Receptors were obtained from a human donor in a cohort sampled during active COVID-19.

The chain couples TRBV14 to TRBJ1-6; 9 nucleotides line up with TRBD1. The CDR3 length is 14 residues. V lost 4 bases and J lost 8; bases outside the gene matches: 3. CDR1 is SGHDN and CDR2 is FVKESK in the germline V gene. CDR3 DNA: TGTGCCAGCAGCCGGGACAGGGACTATTCACCCCTCCACTTT. It is translated as CASSRDRDYSPLHF.

This clone showed up just once. V is TRBV6-6 and J is TRBJ1-1; 7 nucleotides agree with TRBD1. V gave up 0 bases and J gave up 0 bases; unmatched junction bases: 4. Germline CDR1 and CDR2: MNHNY and SVGAGI (reference sequence). The CDR3 has 16 residues. The CDR3 loop is CASSYSTGTLNTEAFF. The DNA for the CDR3 is TGTGCCAGCAGTTACTCGACAGGGACCCTGAACACTGAAGCTTTCTTT.

The chain joins TRBV6-1 to TRBJ1-5; D not resolved. V was clipped by 2 bases and J by 11 bases, with 19 bases between them. There are 15 residues in the CDR3. Germline lookup yields CDR1 MNHNS and CDR2 SASEGT. The CDR3 DNA sequence: TGTGCCAGCAGTGAACCTAGGAACACCGCAAGCACCCAGCATTTT. This encodes CASSEPRNTASTQHF.

The chain carries TRBV7-9 and TRBJ2-1; 9 bases match TRBD2. J lost 6 bases, V lost 4 bases, and 10 bases had no gene match. The CDR3 loop spans 16 amino acids. Germline V gene data show CDR1 as SEHNR and CDR2 as FQNEAQ (reference sequence). CDR3 coding DNA: TGTGCCAGCAGCTCCCACTCATTAGCGGGAGTCAATGAGCAGTTCTTC. The encoded protein is CASSSHSLAGVNEQFF.

V is TRBV18 and J is TRBJ1-2; no clear D. CDR1 is KGHSH, CDR2 LQKENI, per germline. CDR3 length: 15 residues. Trimming pared 0 bases from V and 7 bases from J, leaving 15 bases between. In DNA form, the CDR3 reads TGTGCCAGCTCACCACCGAGTATTGGGCTCGGTGGCTACACCTTC. This gives the protein CASSPPSIGLGGYTF.

The chain couples TRBV11-2 to TRBJ1-5; D unresolved. Trimming removed 3 bases from V and 2 bases from J, with 11 bases in between. CDR3 length: 15 residues. Looked up from germline, CDR1 is SGHAT and CDR2 is FQNNGV. For the CDR3, the DNA is TGTGCCAGCAGCTTGGGCGACAAAGGCAATCAGCCCCAGCATTTT. Translated: CASSLGDKGNQPQHF. Supplemented by reference TRBV11-2 and TRBJ1-5, the full variable domain reads EAGVAQSPRYKIIEKRQSVAFWCNPISGHATLYWYQQILGQGPKLLIQFQNNGVVDDSQLPKDRFSAERLKGVDSTLKIQPAKLEDSAVYLCASSLGDKGNQPQHFGDGTRLSIL.

This chain uses TRBV5-1 with TRBJ2-7, with 12 bases lining up with TRBD1. Trimming at V came to 4 bases and at J to 7 bases, leaving 9 bases not matched to a gene. The germline V gene encodes CDR1 SGHRS and CDR2 YFSETQ. The CDR3 consists of 15 residues. CDR3 residues: CASSLRDRGQAEQYF. The CDR3 nucleotides are TGCGCCAGCAGCCTGCGGGACAGGGGGCAAGCGGAGCAGTACTTC. The full variable domain, in which reference TRBV5-1 and TRBJ2-7 provide the parts outside the CDR3, is KAGVTQTPRYLIKTRGQQVTLSCSPISGHRSVSWYQQTPGQGLQFLFEYFSETQRNKGNFPGRFSGRQFSNSRSEMNVSTLELGDSALYLCASSLRDRGQAEQYFGPGTRLTVT.

V gene TRBV5-1 combines with J gene TRBJ2-7, with D possibly matching TRBD1 (6 bases). Germline V CDR1 and CDR2: SGHRS, YFSETQ. CDR3 length: 13 amino acids. The V gene lost 4 bases and the J gene lost 3 bases, with 11 bases spanning the gap. The CDR3 nucleotides are TGCGCCAGCAGCCCGGACAGTCGCTACGAGCAGTACTTC. Its protein product is CASSPDSRYEQYF.

The CDR3 nucleotides are TGTGCCAGCAGCCAAGACTCACTGCCGGGGGAGCTGTTTTTT. Translated: CASSQDSLPGELFF. The gene calls are TRBV3-1 (or the pseudogene TRBV3-2) and TRBJ2-2; unclear D gene. The CDR3 has 14 amino acids. The V gene lost 0 bases and the J gene lost 8 bases, with 10 bases spanning the gap. Germline V gene sequence: CDR1 LGHDT, CDR2 YNNKEL (reference sequence).

The chain links TRBV5-5 to TRBJ2-5; 11 positions match TRBD1. Trimming took 4 bases from V and 4 from J; bases not matched to a gene: 6. CDR1 SGHKS and CDR2 YYEKEE come from the germline V gene (reference sequence). CDR3 length equals 15 residues. CDR3 loop: CASSPDRGLGETQYF. Written as DNA, the CDR3 is TGTGCCAGCAGCCCGGACAGGGGGCTGGGAGAGACCCAGTACTTC.

The CDR3 DNA follows: TGCAGTGCTAGTTACGGGAGGGAGAATACGCAGTATTTT. It yields the protein CSASYGRENTQYF. V is TRBV20-1 and J is TRBJ2-3; 8 positions match TRBD2. The ends lost 3 bases at V and 7 bases at J; junction bases unmatched: 6. The CDR3 contains 13 residues. From germline, CDR1 is DFQATT and CDR2 SNEGSKA (reference sequence).

The V and J genes are TRBV10-2 and TRBJ2-1; TRBD1 matches at 7 bases. The CDR3 contains 18 residues. The V and J ends lost 1 base and 8 bases, in that order; junction bases with no gene match: 17. CDR1 is WSHSY, CDR2 SAAADI, per germline. The CDR3 reads CASSEFPPGWQGVHEQFF. As DNA, the CDR3 is TGCGCCAGCAGTGAGTTCCCCCCTGGTTGGCAGGGGGTCCATGAGCAGTTCTTC.

The J gene is TRBJ1-1, the V gene TRBV7-8; D not certain. The germline gives CDR1 SGHVS, CDR2 FQNEAQ. V lost 3 bases and J lost 3, with 11 bases in between. The CDR3 covers 14 residues. CDR3: CASSLSLLDTEAFF. CDR3 bases: TGTGCCAGCAGCTTGTCGCTTCTAGACACTGAAGCTTTCTTT.